This TCR beta chain was recorded in a study of CD8 T cells in Susac syndrome. Sequencing of TCR beta was carried out in blood CD8+ and CD4+ T cells. J lost 5 bases, V lost 3 bases, and 7 bases had no gene match. Germline CDR1 and CDR2: SGDLS and YYNGEE. The CDR3 extends over 17 amino acids. The RNA, about 0.45 to 1 ug, was put through reverse transcription using random hexamers. TCRdb itself ran the immunoSEQ multiplex PCR reads through MiXCR, one entry per CDR3 protein. The sample contains 180,000 or so distinct CDR3 sequences, over 90% of which appear only once. The TCR originated in a human donor with Susac syndrome. The specimen was CD4+ T cells from PBMCs. The chain links TRBV9 to TRBJ2-5; 16 nucleotides agree with TRBD2. This CDR3 reads CASSAGTSGRAAETQYF. CDR3 sequence (DNA): TGTGCCAGCAGCGCGGGGACTAGCGGGAGGGCCGCGGAGACCCAGTACTTC. Drawing the rest from reference TRBV9 and TRBJ2-5, the complete variable domain is DSGVTQTPKHLITATGQRVTLRCSPRSGDLSVYWYQQSLDQGLQFLIQYYNGEERAKGNILERFSAQQFPDLHSELNLSSLELGDSALYFCASSAGTSGRAAETQYFGPGTRLLVL.